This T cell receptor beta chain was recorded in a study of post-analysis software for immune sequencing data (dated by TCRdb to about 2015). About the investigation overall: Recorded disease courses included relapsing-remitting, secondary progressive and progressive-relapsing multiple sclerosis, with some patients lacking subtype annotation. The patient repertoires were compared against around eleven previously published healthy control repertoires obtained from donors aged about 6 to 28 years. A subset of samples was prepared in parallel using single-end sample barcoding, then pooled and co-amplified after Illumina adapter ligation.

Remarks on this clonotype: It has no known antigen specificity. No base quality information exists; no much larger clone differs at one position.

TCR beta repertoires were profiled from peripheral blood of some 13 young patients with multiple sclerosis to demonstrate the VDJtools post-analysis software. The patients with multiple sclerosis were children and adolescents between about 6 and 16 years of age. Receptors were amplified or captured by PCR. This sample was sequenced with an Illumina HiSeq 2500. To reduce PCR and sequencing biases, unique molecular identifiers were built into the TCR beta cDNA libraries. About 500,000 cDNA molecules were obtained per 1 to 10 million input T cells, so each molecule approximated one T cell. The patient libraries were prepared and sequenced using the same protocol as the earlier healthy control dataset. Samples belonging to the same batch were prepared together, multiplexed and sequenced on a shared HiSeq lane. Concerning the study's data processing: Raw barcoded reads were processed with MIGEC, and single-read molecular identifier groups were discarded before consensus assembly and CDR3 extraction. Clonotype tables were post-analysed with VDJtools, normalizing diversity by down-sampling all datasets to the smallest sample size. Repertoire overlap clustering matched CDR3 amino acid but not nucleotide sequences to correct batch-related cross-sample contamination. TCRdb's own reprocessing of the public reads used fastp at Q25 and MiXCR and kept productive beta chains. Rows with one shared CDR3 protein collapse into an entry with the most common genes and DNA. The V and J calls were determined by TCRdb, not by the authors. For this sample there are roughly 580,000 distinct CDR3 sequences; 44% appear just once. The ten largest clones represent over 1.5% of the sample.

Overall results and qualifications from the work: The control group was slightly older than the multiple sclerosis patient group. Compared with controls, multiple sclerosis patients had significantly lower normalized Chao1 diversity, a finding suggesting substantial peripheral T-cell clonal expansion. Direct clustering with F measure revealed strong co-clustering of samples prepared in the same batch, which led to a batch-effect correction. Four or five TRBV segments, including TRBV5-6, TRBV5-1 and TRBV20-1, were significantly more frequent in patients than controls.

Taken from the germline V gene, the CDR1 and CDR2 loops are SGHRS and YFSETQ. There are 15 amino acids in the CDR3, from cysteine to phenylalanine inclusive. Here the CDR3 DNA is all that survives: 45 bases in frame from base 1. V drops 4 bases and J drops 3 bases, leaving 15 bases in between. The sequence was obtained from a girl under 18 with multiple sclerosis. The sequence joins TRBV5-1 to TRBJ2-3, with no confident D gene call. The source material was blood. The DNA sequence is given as TGCGCCAGCAGCCCCGGTGACTTTGAGACAGATACGCAGTATTTT. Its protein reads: CASSPGDFETDTQYF.